Following are 31 T cell receptor beta chains from one sample sequenced in a study of shared clonotypes between healthy human individuals. Sequencing was performed with immunoSEQ multiplex PCR; in TCRdb, only in-frame clones are kept and a portion is missing. The data show approximately 1,000,000 clones, around three quarters seen once. The sequenced sample was memory CD4+ T cells from PBMCs. Subset indicated: CD45RA-negative fraction. The receptors stem from a man younger than 35 in good health. Some clones in this sample may be carry-over from other donors' samples.

This clone was recorded a few times. V usage is TRBV29-1 and J usage is TRBJ2-7, with D perhaps matching TRBD2 (5 bases). Germline CDR1 SQVTM, CDR2 ANQGSEA. V lost 4 bases, J lost 6 bases, and 16 bases lay in between. The CDR3 is 13 residues long. The CDR3 loop is CSVVQASLGEQYF. The CDR3, as DNA: TGCAGCGTTGTCCAGGCCTCACTAGGCGAGCAGTACTTC.

The V gene is TRBV28, the J gene TRBJ2-7; possibly TRBD1 or TRBD2 for D (5 bases each). The germline V gene has CDR1 MDHEN and CDR2 SYDVKM. The ends were cut back, 7 bases at V and 2 bases at J, with 18 bases in the middle. This CDR3 comprises 15 residues. CDR3 sequence: CASNAPRDVTYEQYF. As DNA, the CDR3 is TGTGCCAGCAACGCCCCGAGGGACGTAACCTACGAGCAGTACTTC.

This rearrangement joins TRBV11-1 to TRBJ2-3, with 12 bases that match TRBD2. J lost 6 bases, V lost 4 bases, and 8 bases had no gene match. This CDR3 is built from 16 residues. Germline lookup yields CDR1 SGHAT and CDR2 FQDESV (reference sequence). The CDR3 here is CASSWTSGILSDTQYF. The CDR3 coding sequence is TGTGCCAGCAGCTGGACTAGCGGGATACTATCGGATACGCAGTATTTT.

The V gene is TRBV28, the J gene TRBJ2-5; 8 bases align to TRBD1. V lost 5 bases, J lost 3 bases, and 2 bases stayed unmatched. Per germline, CDR1 MDHEN and CDR2 SYDVKM. CDR3 length: 13 residues. The CDR3 sequence is CASSQGAEETQYF. Written as DNA, the CDR3 is TGTGCCAGCAGTCAGGGGGCAGAAGAGACCCAGTACTTC. Complete variable domain (other parts from reference TRBV28 and TRBJ2-5): DVKVTQSSRYLVKRTGEKVFLECVQDMDHENMFWYRQDPGLGLRLIYFSYDVKMKEKGDIPEGYSVSREKKERFSLILESASTNQTSMYLCASSQGAEETQYFGPGTRLLVL.

This clone was counted only a few times. Other nucleotide sequences in the sample specify the same CDR3. V is TRBV14 and J is TRBJ1-2; possible D gene TRBD1, 5 bases. Looked up from germline, CDR1 is SGHDN and CDR2 is FVKESK. With 3 bases removed from V and 0 bases from J, the gap between germline ends came to 5 bases. This CDR3 is 13 amino acids long. CDR3 nucleotides: TGTGCCAGCAGCCAGGGGGCTAACTATGGCTACACCTTC. This codes for CASSQGANYGYTF.

Concerning this clone itself: Other DNA sequences within the sample encode an identical CDR3. This chain links TRBV5-1 with TRBJ1-1; D remains unclear. The CDR3 consists of 14 residues. The V gene's germline CDR1 is SGHRS and CDR2 YFSETQ. Trimming left V 3 bases short and J 0 bases short, with 9 bases between. The DNA of the CDR3 is TGCGCCAGCAGCTCAGGAAACCTGAACACTGAAGCTTTCTTT. This sequence encodes CASSSGNLNTEAFF.

The V and J genes are TRBV6-5 and TRBJ2-7, with D perhaps matching TRBD1 or TRBD2 (6 bases each). CDR3 length: 15 amino acids. Germline V gene data show CDR1 as MNHEY and CDR2 as SVGAGI. Trimming took 0 bases from V and 2 from J, leaving 11 bases between them. CDR3 sequence (DNA): TGTGCCAGCAGTTACTCGAGGCGGGACACCTACGAGCAGTACTTC. Encoded protein: CASSYSRRDTYEQYF.

A note on this clone: Other nucleotide sequences from this sample produce the same CDR3. The V and J genes are TRBV5-1 and TRBJ2-3, with TRBD1 identical over 8 bases. The CDR3 has 15 amino acids. J was trimmed by 2 bases and V by 0 bases; bases with no gene match: 2. CDR1 is SGHRS and CDR2 is YFSETQ in the germline V gene. The CDR3 is CASSLGTGPTDTQYF. Written as DNA, the CDR3 is TGCGCCAGCAGCTTGGGGACAGGGCCCACAGATACGCAGTATTTT.

This chain links TRBV7-7 with TRBJ2-1, with 7 bases fitting TRBD2. The CDR3 length is 15 residues. V lost 5 bases and J lost 0; bases outside the gene matches: 4. Germline V CDR1 and CDR2: SSHAT, FNYEAQ (reference sequence). The CDR3 bases are TGTGCCAGCAGCCCTAGCGGAGGCTCCTACAATGAGCAGTTCTTC. Translated, it gives CASSPSGGSYNEQFF. The whole variable domain, remainder taken from reference TRBV7-7 and TRBJ2-1, is GAGVSQSPRYKVTKRGQDVTLRCDPISSHATLYWYQQALGQGPEFLTYFNYEAQPDKSGLPSDRFSAERPEGSISTLTIQRTEQRDSAMYRCASSPSGGSYNEQFFGPGTRLTVL.

This clone appeared a single time. This chain joins TRBV7-8 and TRBJ1-2, with D perhaps matching TRBD1 (5 bases). Per the germline V gene, CDR1 is SGHVS and CDR2 is FQNEAQ. The CDR3 is 14 amino acids. V lost 5 bases and J lost 2, with 12 bases in between. The CDR3 sequence is CASSPKDTNYGYTF. CDR3 sequence (DNA): TGTGCCAGCAGCCCGAAGGACACAAACTATGGCTACACCTTC.

In the case of this clone: This specimen includes other DNA sequences encoding the same CDR3. This rearrangement joins TRBV7-2 to TRBJ2-3, with unresolved D. The germline gives CDR1 SGHTA, CDR2 FQGNSA. Trimming shortened V by 5 bases and J by 4 bases, and 7 bases separated the two germline ends. The CDR3 extends over 12 amino acids. CDR3 protein: CASSRGADTQYF. In nucleotides, the CDR3 is TGTGCCAGCAGCCGCGGAGCAGATACGCAGTATTTT.

This sequence joins TRBV6-5 and TRBJ1-4; D not resolved. This CDR3 is 13 amino acids long. Trimming took 5 bases from V and 11 from J, leaving 15 bases between them. Per the germline V gene, CDR1 is MNHEY and CDR2 is SVGAGI. CDR3 amino acids: CASSPVVVGKLFF. As DNA, the CDR3 is TGTGCCAGCAGTCCCGTTGTTGTGGGGAAACTGTTTTTT.

This clone was detected only a few times. The V gene is TRBV5-1, the J gene TRBJ1-1; no firm D call. Per the germline V gene, CDR1 is SGHRS and CDR2 is YFSETQ. The V and J ends lost 4 bases and 1 base respectively, with 14 bases between them. This CDR3 spans 15 amino acids. For the CDR3, the DNA is TGCGCCAGCAGCCCCACCCCACATACGAACACTGAAGCTTTCTTT. Translated, it gives CASSPTPHTNTEAFF.

This chain links TRBV28 with TRBJ2-7; 9 bases are shared with TRBD1. Germline V gene sequence: CDR1 MDHEN, CDR2 SYDVKM. J lost 7 bases, V lost 8 bases, and 12 bases had no gene match. The CDR3 totals 14 residues. CDR3 DNA sequence: TGTGCCAGCCGCCGACAGGGGGGGGTACGGGAGCAGTACTTC. Protein: CASRRQGGVREQYF.

This chain joins TRBV9 and TRBJ2-6; 7 positions match TRBD1. The ends lost 4 bases at V and 0 bases at J; junction bases unmatched: 10. The CDR3 covers 18 residues. CDR1 and CDR2 (germline): SGDLS, YYNGEE. DNA of the CDR3: TGTGCCAGCAGCAATAGGGGGCGCGGATCCTCTGGGGCCAACGTCCTGACTTTC. Protein product: CASSNRGRGSSGANVLTF. The whole variable domain, remainder taken from reference TRBV9 and TRBJ2-6, is DSGVTQTPKHLITATGQRVTLRCSPRSGDLSVYWYQQSLDQGLQFLIQYYNGEERAKGNILERFSAQQFPDLHSELNLSSLELGDSALYFCASSNRGRGSSGANVLTFGAGSRLTVL.

Notes on this clone: This same CDR3 is encoded by further DNA sequences in the sample. The chain joins TRBV9 to TRBJ1-1; no clear D. The CDR3 runs 13 residues. Trimming took 3 bases from V and 1 from J, leaving 7 bases between them. Per the germline V gene, CDR1 is SGDLS and CDR2 is YYNGEE. CDR3 DNA: TGTGCCAGCAGCGCCAGACCGAACACTGAAGCTTTCTTT. This codes for CASSARPNTEAFF. Full variable domain (missing parts from reference TRBV9 and TRBJ1-1): DSGVTQTPKHLITATGQRVTLRCSPRSGDLSVYWYQQSLDQGLQFLIQYYNGEERAKGNILERFSAQQFPDLHSELNLSSLELGDSALYFCASSARPNTEAFFGQGTRLTVV.

The chain joins TRBV19 to TRBJ1-2; tentative D call: TRBD1 (6 bases). The CDR3 covers 13 residues. The ends were cut back, 6 bases at V and 7 bases at J, with 15 bases in the middle. Germline loops: CDR1 LNHDA, CDR2 SQIVND (reference sequence). The CDR3 here is CASSPSGGTGYTF. In DNA form, the CDR3 reads TGTGCCAGTAGCCCCAGCGGGGGCACTGGCTACACCTTC.

The V and J genes are TRBV5-4 and TRBJ2-3; D is ambiguous. CDR3 length: 14 amino acids. V gave up 4 bases and J gave up 3 bases, with 12 bases separating them. The germline CDR1 and CDR2 sequences are SGHNT and YYREEE (reference sequence). The CDR3 spells CASSPYIGTDTQYF. CDR3 coding DNA: TGTGCCAGCAGCCCATACATTGGGACAGATACGCAGTATTTT.

V and J are TRBV5-1 and TRBJ1-1, with D hard to call. Germline V gives CDR1 SGHRS, CDR2 YFSETQ. This CDR3 comprises 13 residues. V lost 4 bases, J lost 3 bases, and 10 bases lay in between. CDR3 coding DNA: TGCGCCAGCAGCACCACACAGTACACTGAAGCTTTCTTT. It translates to CASSTTQYTEAFF.

The chain employs TRBV4-2 and TRBJ2-4, with TRBD2 identical over 7 bases. V was clipped by 1 base and J by 10 bases; unmatched bases: 7. Germline assignment: CDR1 LGHNA and CDR2 YNFKEQ. The CDR3 loop spans 14 amino acids. The CDR3 DNA reads as TGTGCCAGCAGCCAAGGTGATAGCGGGCGAATTCAGTACTTC. Residues: CASSQGDSGRIQYF.

The CDR3 bases are TGTGCCACCAGCAGAGGCGGCGGGACAGGGACAGATACGCAGTATTTT. Amino acids: CATSRGGGTGTDTQYF. The chain couples TRBV15 to TRBJ2-3, with TRBD1 matching 9 bases. V shed 1 base and J 3 bases; nucleotides not matched to a gene: 5. The germline V gene has CDR1 LNHNV and CDR2 YYDKDF (reference sequence). The CDR3 contains 16 residues.

The chain is built from TRBV6-6 and TRBJ1-4; 8 nucleotides align to TRBD1. This CDR3 is built from 15 residues. Germline CDR1 is MNHNY and CDR2 is SVGAGI (reference sequence). V lost 6 bases, J lost 8 bases, and 11 bases stayed unmatched. The CDR3 loop reads CASSHGQGRDEKLFF. Here the CDR3 DNA reads TGTGCCAGCAGCCACGGACAGGGTAGGGACGAAAAACTGTTTTTT.

This clone is a singleton in its sample. The rearrangement joins TRBV28 to TRBJ2-4; no clear D. Between the trimmed V and J ends, which lost 8 bases and 8 bases, there was a span of 19 bases. CDR3 length: 14 residues. CDR1 MDHEN and CDR2 SYDVKM come from the germline V gene. CDR3 loop: CASSARLGVDIQYF. DNA of the CDR3: TGTGCCAGCTCCGCCAGGCTCGGAGTGGACATTCAGTACTTC.

The chain carries TRBV27 and TRBJ1-2; TRBD1 might be the D (5 bases). Trimming cost V 8 bases and J 0 bases, with 19 bases left between them. The CDR3 length is 16 residues. Germline V CDR1 and CDR2: MNHEY, SMNVEV (reference sequence). CDR3 amino acids: CASRPTTGPSNYGYTF. Written as DNA, the CDR3 is TGTGCCAGCCGTCCAACAACGGGACCGTCTAACTATGGCTACACCTTC.

The sample holds a few counts of this clone. The chain links TRBV5-4 to TRBJ1-6; D may be TRBD1 (6 bases). The CDR3 is 13 amino acids. From germline, CDR1 is SGHNT and CDR2 YYREEE (reference sequence). V shed 9 bases and J shed 8 bases, with 15 bases lying between them. The CDR3 protein is CANQQGLHSPLHF. CDR3 nucleotides: TGTGCCAATCAACAGGGACTTCATTCACCCCTCCACTTT.

This rearrangement joins TRBV18 to TRBJ1-3; 10 nucleotides match TRBD1. J lost 0 bases, V lost 1 base, and 0 bases had no gene match. The CDR3 has 16 amino acids. The germline V gene encodes CDR1 KGHSH and CDR2 LQKENI. The CDR3 sequence is CASSPRTGGSGNTIYF. In DNA, the CDR3 is TGTGCCAGCTCACCACGGACAGGGGGCTCTGGAAACACCATATATTTT.

Comments on this clone: The sample has other DNA sequences that encode this CDR3 too. V gene TRBV28 combines with J gene TRBJ2-7; the match to TRBD2 covers 12 bases. J was trimmed by 2 bases and V by 6 bases; bases with no gene match: 2. The CDR3 is 14 amino acids. Germline CDR1 and CDR2: MDHEN and SYDVKM. The CDR3 sequence is CASSLAGGPYEQYF. CDR3 bases: TGTGCCAGCAGCCTAGCGGGAGGGCCCTACGAGCAGTACTTC.

This chain uses TRBV5-6 with TRBJ2-7; D uncertain. CDR3 length equals 13 residues. Germline V gene lookup returns CDR1 SGHDT and CDR2 YYEEEE. V was shortened by 9 bases and J by 6 bases, with 19 bases between the two germline ends. The CDR3 here is CAIHLLRCGEQYF. CDR3 bases: TGTGCCATCCACCTCCTACGCTGTGGCGAGCAGTACTTC.

The chain carries TRBV18 and TRBJ2-2, with TRBD1 matching 7 bases. This CDR3 has 14 residues. V was clipped by 4 bases and J by 4 bases; unmatched bases: 3. The germline V gene encodes CDR1 KGHSH and CDR2 LQKENI. The CDR3 protein is CASSRDSSTGELFF. The CDR3 DNA reads TGTGCCAGCTCACGGGACAGCAGCACCGGGGAGCTGTTTTTT.

The chain recombines TRBV5-1 with TRBJ2-1, with D maybe TRBD1 (5 bases). This CDR3 has 16 amino acids. V was cut by 1 base and J by 5 bases, with 16 bases left in between. CDR1 SGHRS and CDR2 YFSETQ come from the germline V gene. This chain's CDR3 is CASSLLPWGGDNEQFF. CDR3 nucleotides: TGCGCCAGCAGCTTGTTACCTTGGGGCGGCGACAATGAGCAGTTCTTC.

This chain connects TRBV7-9 to TRBJ2-3, with D possibly being TRBD2 (5 bases). V was cut by 4 bases and J by 0 bases, with 8 bases left in between. Germline CDR1 and CDR2: SEHNR and FQNEAQ (reference sequence). The CDR3 has 14 residues. This CDR3 reads CASSSSFSTDTQYF. The CDR3 DNA follows: TGTGCCAGCAGCTCTAGCTTTAGCACAGATACGCAGTATTTT.